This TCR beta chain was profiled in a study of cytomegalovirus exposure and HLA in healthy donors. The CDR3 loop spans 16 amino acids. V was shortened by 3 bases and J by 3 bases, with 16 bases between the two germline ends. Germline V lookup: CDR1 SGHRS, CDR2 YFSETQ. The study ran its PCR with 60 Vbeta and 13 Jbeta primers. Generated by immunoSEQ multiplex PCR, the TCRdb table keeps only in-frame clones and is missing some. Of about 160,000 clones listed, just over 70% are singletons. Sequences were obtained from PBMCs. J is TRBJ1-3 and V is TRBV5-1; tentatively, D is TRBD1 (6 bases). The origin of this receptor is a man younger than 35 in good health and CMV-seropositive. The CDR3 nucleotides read TGCGCCAGCAGCTCGAGCGGGGGGGCTTATGGAAACACCATATATTTT. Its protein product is CASSSSGGAYGNTIYF.